The 32 T cell receptor beta chains given below trace back to one sample, sequenced in a study of blood T cells in healthy people across ages. The second PCR ran about 6 to 12 cycles with a sample-barcoded 5' primer and J-beta primers. TCRdb itself ran the 5' RACE reads through MiXCR, one entry per CDR3 protein. In the table there are about a million distinct CDR3 sequences, 45% to 50% of which are singletons. The specimen sequenced was blood. These receptors all come from a man aged 30-40 years in good health.

At least ten counts were recorded for this clonotype. The chain joins TRBV4-2 to TRBJ2-1; 10 bases are a match to TRBD1. J lost 8 bases, V lost 0 bases, and 10 bases had no gene match. Germline lookup yields CDR1 LGHNA and CDR2 YNFKEQ. The CDR3 loop spans 17 amino acids. The DNA for the CDR3 is TGTGCCAGCAGCCAAGAACTAGGGACAGGGGTCAGAGATGAGCAGTTCTTC. Residues: CASSQELGTGVRDEQFF.

V usage is TRBV11-3 and J usage is TRBJ2-7; either TRBD1 or TRBD2 may fit D (5 bases each). CDR1 is SGHNT and CDR2 is YENEEA in the germline V gene. Trimming removed 5 bases from V and 3 bases from J, with 17 bases in between. This CDR3 has 15 amino acids. The CDR3 DNA is TGTGCCAGCAGCATTGGGGGAGCGCACAACTACGAGCAGTACTTC. Translating gives CASSIGGAHNYEQYF.

The chain uses TRBV10-3 and TRBJ2-1, with D possibly being TRBD2 (6 bases). The V gene's germline CDR1 is ENHRY and CDR2 SYGVKD. The CDR3 has 16 amino acids. V was pared by 5 bases and J by 9 bases, with 23 bases between. Here the CDR3 DNA reads TGTGCCATCAGTAACTATGCGGGGAGTAGGCTTGTTGAGCAGTTCTTC. Translating it yields CAISNYAGSRLVEQFF.

The chain employs TRBV6-5 and TRBJ2-7; 12 nucleotides match TRBD1. The CDR3 is made up of 15 amino acids. The germline V gene has CDR1 MNHEY and CDR2 SVGAGI. V lost 6 bases to trimming and J lost 4 bases; unmatched junction nucleotides: 7. CDR3: CASRSGQGARYEQYF. The DNA of the CDR3 is TGTGCCAGCAGGTCGGGACAGGGGGCTAGATACGAGCAGTACTTC.

V usage is TRBV7-9 and J usage is TRBJ1-2; 9 bases match TRBD1. Losses at the gene ends were 5 bases for V and 2 bases for J; bases not matched to a gene: 6. The CDR3 is 15 amino acids. Germline loops: CDR1 SEHNR, CDR2 FQNEAQ (reference sequence). The CDR3 protein is CASSPPGTGNYGYTF. The DNA for the CDR3 is TGTGCCAGCAGCCCACCTGGGACAGGGAACTATGGCTACACCTTC.

This sequence joins TRBV20-1 and TRBJ2-1, with D uncertain. Trimming took off 4 bases at V and 7 bases at J, with 14 bases between the two ends. This CDR3 is built from 13 residues. Germline V gene lookup returns CDR1 DFQATT and CDR2 SNEGSKA (reference sequence). CDR3 bases: TGCAGTGCTACCCCGGACCCCTCGAATGAGCAGTTCTTC. Amino acid sequence: CSATPDPSNEQFF.

The chain links TRBV6-5 to TRBJ2-1; D unresolved. CDR3 length: 14 residues. Germline lookup yields CDR1 MNHEY and CDR2 SVGAGI. V shed 7 bases and J shed 1 base, with 11 bases lying between them. The chain's CDR3 is CASTRSVSYNEQFF. In nucleotides, the CDR3 is TGTGCCAGCACAAGGTCGGTTTCCTACAATGAGCAGTTCTTC.

This clonotype showed up just once. The chain uses TRBV15 and TRBJ1-5; no definite D call. The CDR3 has 17 residues. CDR1 and CDR2 from the germline V gene are LNHNV and YYDKDF (reference sequence). The V end lost 0 bases, the J end lost 0 bases, and 12 bases lay between the germline ends. The chain's CDR3 is CATSRDGTPHSNQPQHF. The CDR3, as DNA: TGTGCCACCAGCAGAGATGGTACGCCACATAGCAATCAGCCCCAGCATTTT.

The J gene is TRBJ2-4, the V gene TRBV11-2; the match to TRBD1 covers 8 bases. CDR1 is SGHAT and CDR2 is FQNNGV in the germline V gene. The ends lost 5 bases at V and 2 bases at J; junction bases unmatched: 5. This CDR3 has 15 amino acids. CDR3 bases: TGTGCCAGCAGCCTCACAGGGGGGACCAAAAACATTCAGTACTTC. This translates into CASSLTGGTKNIQYF.

V and J are TRBV6-5 and TRBJ2-3; D not resolved. With 3 bases removed from V and 6 bases from J, the gap between germline ends came to 10 bases. CDR1 and CDR2 (germline): MNHEY, SVGAGI. This CDR3 comprises 13 residues. CDR3 nucleotide sequence: TGTGCCAGCAGTTATCATCTCAGGGATACGCAGTATTTT. This translates into CASSYHLRDTQYF.

The chain combines TRBV5-1 with TRBJ2-5; 9 positions agree with TRBD2. CDR3 size: 14 residues. In germline, CDR1 is SGHRS, CDR2 YFSETQ. The V gene end was trimmed by 4 bases and the J gene end by 6 bases; junction bases not matched to a gene: 7. The chain's CDR3 is CASSPTSGSKTQYF. For the CDR3, the DNA is TGCGCCAGCAGCCCGACTAGCGGTTCAAAGACCCAGTACTTC.

This clonotype was counted ten times or more. The chain joins TRBV6-1 to TRBJ1-1, with D perhaps TRBD1 (5 bases). Trimming pared 4 bases from V and 6 bases from J, leaving 18 bases between. The CDR3 totals 15 residues. CDR1 is MNHNS, CDR2 SASEGT, per germline. As DNA, the CDR3 is TGTGCCAGCAGTGCTGGGGTGGGGCTGCGCTCTGAAGCTTTCTTT. Translated, it gives CASSAGVGLRSEAFF.

The chain links TRBV20-1 to TRBJ2-3; 11 bases are shared with TRBD2. After removal of 0 bases from V and 6 bases from J, the junction contained 5 bases not matched to a gene. The CDR3 covers 15 residues. Per the germline V gene, CDR1 is DFQATT and CDR2 is SNEGSKA (reference sequence). CDR3: CSARDLAGGGDTQYF. In DNA form, the CDR3 reads TGCAGTGCTAGAGACCTAGCGGGGGGAGGGGATACGCAGTATTTT.

The rearrangement joins TRBV5-1 to TRBJ1-1, with a tentative D call TRBD1 (5 bases). V gave up 4 bases and J gave up 8 bases, with 15 bases separating them. Germline CDR1 reads SGHRS; CDR2 reads YFSETQ. The CDR3 sequence is 13 residues long. CDR3: CASSDPGRMEAFF. For the CDR3, the DNA is TGCGCCAGCAGCGACCCGGGACGAATGGAAGCTTTCTTT. Variable domain in full (rest from reference TRBV5-1 and TRBJ1-1): KAGVTQTPRYLIKTRGQQVTLSCSPISGHRSVSWYQQTPGQGLQFLFEYFSETQRNKGNFPGRFSGRQFSNSRSEMNVSTLELGDSALYLCASSDPGRMEAFFGQGTRLTVV.

The chain couples TRBV4-1 to TRBJ1-1; tentative D call: TRBD1 (6 bases). This CDR3 spans 15 amino acids. V gave up 1 base and J gave up 4 bases, with 13 bases separating them. Germline CDR1 is MGHRA and CDR2 is YSYEKL. The CDR3: CASSQVGGQITEAFF. CDR3 coding DNA: TGCGCCAGCAGCCAAGTCGGGGGACAAATCACTGAAGCTTTCTTT.

The sample holds a few counts of this clonotype. This chain links TRBV9 with TRBJ2-7; TRBD1 matches 8 bases. The CDR3 is made up of 15 amino acids. Trimming at V came to 0 bases and at J to 5 bases, leaving 7 bases not matched to a gene. Germline loops: CDR1 SGDLS, CDR2 YYNGEE. CDR3 nucleotides: TGTGCCAGCAGCGTAGAAGGACAGGGATTGGACGAGCAGTACTTC. This gives the protein CASSVEGQGLDEQYF.

The chain couples TRBV20-1 to TRBJ2-2; D gene unclear. Trimming removed 0 bases from V and 5 bases from J, with 1 base in between. CDR1 and CDR2 (germline): DFQATT, SNEGSKA (reference sequence). There are 11 residues in the CDR3. CDR3 protein: CSARDTGELFF. Written as DNA, the CDR3 is TGCAGTGCTAGAGATACCGGGGAGCTGTTTTTT.

This clonotype was counted at least ten times. This chain uses TRBV5-1 with TRBJ2-3; 11 nucleotides match TRBD2. CDR3 size: 15 residues. Germline assignment: CDR1 SGHRS and CDR2 YFSETQ. V was clipped by 2 bases and J by 4 bases; unmatched bases: 3. The CDR3 DNA follows: TGCGCCAGCAGCTTCGGGACTAGCGGTGCAGATACGCAGTATTTT. Residues: CASSFGTSGADTQYF.

At least ten counts were recorded for this clonotype. The chain is built from TRBV9 and TRBJ2-1, with a possible D match to TRBD2 (6 bases). Germline V gives CDR1 SGDLS, CDR2 YYNGEE. V dropped 2 bases and J dropped 8 bases, with 11 bases sitting between them. The CDR3 loop spans 13 amino acids. The CDR3 region is CASSVGLFDEQFF. For the CDR3, the DNA is TGTGCCAGCAGCGTCGGACTATTTGATGAGCAGTTCTTC.

V and J are TRBV7-9 and TRBJ2-5; weak D call: TRBD2 (5 bases). V dropped 4 bases and J dropped 8 bases, with 17 bases sitting between them. Looked up from germline, CDR1 is SEHNR and CDR2 is FQNEAQ (reference sequence). The CDR3 has 14 residues. CDR3 nucleotides: TGTGCCAGCAGCTCGACGGGGTTCGCTGAAACCCAGTACTTC. This gives the protein CASSSTGFAETQYF.

This clonotype was observed many times. This rearrangement joins TRBV14 to TRBJ2-5; D remains unclear. The CDR3 totals 14 residues. Germline CDR1 SGHDN, CDR2 FVKESK. The V gene lost 0 bases and the J gene lost 4 bases, with 9 bases spanning the gap. The CDR3 here is CASSQDLRGETQYF. In DNA form, the CDR3 reads TGTGCCAGCAGCCAAGATCTCCGAGGAGAGACCCAGTACTTC.

This clonotype was recorded only once. The chain combines TRBV2 with TRBJ1-4, with a tentative D call TRBD1 (5 bases). Per the germline V gene, CDR1 is SNHLY and CDR2 is FYNNEI. Trimming took 10 bases from V and 8 from J, leaving 17 bases between them. This CDR3 region has 13 residues. The CDR3 region is CATSVSGQEKLFF. Here the CDR3 DNA reads TGTGCCACCTCGGTTTCGGGGCAGGAAAAACTGTTTTTT. The complete variable domain, with remaining parts taken from reference TRBV2 and TRBJ1-4, reads EPEVTQTPSHQVTQMGQEVILRCVPISNHLYFYWYRQILGQKVEFLVSFYNNEISEKSEIFDDQFSVERPDGSNFTLKIRSTKLEDSAMYFCATSVSGQEKLFFGSGTQLSVL.

The rearrangement uses TRBV4-1 and TRBJ2-7; no definite D call. The J call may be wrong; the DNA end is better matched by TRBJ2-5. This CDR3 has 13 amino acids. Germline lookup yields CDR1 MGHRA and CDR2 YSYEKL. The CDR3 DNA sequence: TGCGCCAGCGACGTACCGCCACAAGAGACCCAGTACTTC. It encodes CASDVPPQETQYF.

The rearrangement joins TRBV14 to TRBJ1-2, with D unresolved. V was trimmed by 4 bases and J by 8 bases, leaving 17 bases between them. Germline V gene lookup returns CDR1 SGHDN and CDR2 FVKESK. This CDR3 spans 14 amino acids. The CDR3 sequence: CASSLVDAAFGYTF. DNA for the CDR3: TGTGCCAGCAGCCTCGTGGACGCCGCATTCGGCTACACCTTC.

The chain couples TRBV28 to TRBJ1-4; no reliable D call. The CDR3 totals 16 residues. V dropped 6 bases and J dropped 0 bases, with 14 bases sitting between them. Looked up from germline, CDR1 is MDHEN and CDR2 is SYDVKM. The CDR3: CASRPIDRPTNEKLFF. CDR3 coding DNA: TGTGCCAGCAGACCTATCGACCGACCAACTAATGAAAAACTGTTTTTT.

This rearrangement joins TRBV20-1 to TRBJ1-2, with 7 bases that match TRBD1. The ends lost 6 bases at V and 5 bases at J; junction bases unmatched: 9. CDR1 DFQATT and CDR2 SNEGSKA come from the germline V gene (reference sequence). CDR3 length equals 13 residues. The CDR3 protein is CSASLQGKYGYTF. DNA of the CDR3: TGCAGTGCGTCATTACAGGGGAAATATGGCTACACCTTC.

This chain uses TRBV28 with TRBJ1-5, with D unresolved. The CDR3 loop spans 11 amino acids. V was clipped by 5 bases and J by 8 bases, with 7 bases between them. CDR1 and CDR2 from the germline V gene are MDHEN and SYDVKM. The CDR3 here is CASSTEEPQHF. The CDR3 coding sequence is TGTGCCAGCAGTACGGAGGAGCCCCAGCATTTT.

The rearrangement links TRBV28 to TRBJ2-1; 7 nucleotides line up with TRBD1. The germline V gene encodes CDR1 MDHEN and CDR2 SYDVKM. The CDR3 length is 15 residues. V shed 2 bases, J shed 2 bases, and the junction held 3 bases outside the gene matches. The CDR3 spells CASSLPQGAYNEQFF. The DNA for the CDR3 is TGTGCCAGCAGTTTACCCCAGGGGGCCTACAATGAGCAGTTCTTC.

This clonotype appeared a few times. The chain employs TRBV9 and TRBJ2-3; 10 nucleotides align to TRBD2. The CDR3 spans 16 residues. Germline CDR1 reads SGDLS; CDR2 reads YYNGEE. Unmatched junction bases numbered 4, after V lost 3 bases and J lost 0 bases. CDR3 nucleotides: TGTGCCAGCAGCGCTAGCGGGGGCGGGAGCACAGATACGCAGTATTTT. This translates into CASSASGGGSTDTQYF.

This clonotype was recorded a few times. The rearrangement uses TRBV7-2 and TRBJ2-7; TRBD1 matches at 8 bases. The trim removed 6 bases at V and 4 bases at J, leaving 8 bases unmatched. Looked up from germline, CDR1 is SGHTA and CDR2 is FQGNSA. The CDR3 contains 14 residues. CDR3 DNA: TGTGCCAGCAGGGGACAGGATCTCTCTTACGAGCAGTACTTC. It specifies CASRGQDLSYEQYF.

The chain links TRBV12-3 or TRBV12-4 to TRBJ2-3; a weak D match, TRBD2 (6 bases). V lost 8 bases and J lost 2, with 14 bases in between. This CDR3 has 14 residues. CDR3 in amino acids: CASAQADYTDTQYF. The CDR3, as DNA: TGTGCCAGCGCCCAGGCGGACTACACAGATACGCAGTATTTT.

This chain joins TRBV4-1 and TRBJ1-4; D remains ambiguous. The V gene lost 4 bases and the J gene lost 5 bases, with 20 bases spanning the gap. The length of the CDR3 is 17 residues. Germline loops: CDR1 MGHRA, CDR2 YSYEKL. CDR3 amino acids: CASSLPQAGLRNEKLFF. The CDR3 nucleotides read TGCGCCAGCAGCCTCCCCCAGGCAGGCTTAAGAAATGAAAAACTGTTTTTT.